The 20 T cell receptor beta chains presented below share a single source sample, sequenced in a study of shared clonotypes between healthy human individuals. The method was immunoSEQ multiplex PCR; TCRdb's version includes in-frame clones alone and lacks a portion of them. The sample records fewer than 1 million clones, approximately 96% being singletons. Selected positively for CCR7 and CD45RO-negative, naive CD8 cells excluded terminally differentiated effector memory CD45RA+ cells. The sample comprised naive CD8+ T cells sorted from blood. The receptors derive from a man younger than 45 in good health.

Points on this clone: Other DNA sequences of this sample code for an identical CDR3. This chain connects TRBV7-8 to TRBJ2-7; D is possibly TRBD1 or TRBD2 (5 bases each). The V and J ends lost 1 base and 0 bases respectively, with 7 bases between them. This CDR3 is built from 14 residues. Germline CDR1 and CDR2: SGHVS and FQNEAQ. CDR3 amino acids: CASSLVGTSYEQYF. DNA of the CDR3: TGTGCCAGCAGCTTAGTCGGGACCTCCTACGAGCAGTACTTC.

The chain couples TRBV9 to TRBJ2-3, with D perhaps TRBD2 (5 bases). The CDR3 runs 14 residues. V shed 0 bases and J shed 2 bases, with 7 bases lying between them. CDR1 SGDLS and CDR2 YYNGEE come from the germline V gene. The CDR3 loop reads CASSVAGITDTQYF. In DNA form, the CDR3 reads TGTGCCAGCAGCGTAGCGGGGATCACAGATACGCAGTATTTT.

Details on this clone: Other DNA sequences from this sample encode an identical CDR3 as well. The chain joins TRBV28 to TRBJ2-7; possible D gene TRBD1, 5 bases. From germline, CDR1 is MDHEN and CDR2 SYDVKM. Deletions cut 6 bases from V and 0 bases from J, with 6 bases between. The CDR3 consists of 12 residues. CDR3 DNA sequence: TGTGCCAGCAGCCAGGGCTCCTACGAGCAGTACTTC. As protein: CASSQGSYEQYF.

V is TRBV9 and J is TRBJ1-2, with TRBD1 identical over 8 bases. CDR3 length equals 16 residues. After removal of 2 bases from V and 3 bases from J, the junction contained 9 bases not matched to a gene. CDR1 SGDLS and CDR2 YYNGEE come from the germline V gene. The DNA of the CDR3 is TGTGCCAGCAGCGTTAACAGGGGGTCGGGCCACTATGGCTACACCTTC. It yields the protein CASSVNRGSGHYGYTF.

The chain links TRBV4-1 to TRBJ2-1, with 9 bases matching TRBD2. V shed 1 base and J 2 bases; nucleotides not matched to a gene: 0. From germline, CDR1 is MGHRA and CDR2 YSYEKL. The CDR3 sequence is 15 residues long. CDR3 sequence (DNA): TGCGCCAGCAGCCAAGCTAGCGGGGCCTACAATGAGCAGTTCTTC. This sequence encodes CASSQASGAYNEQFF.

CDR3 residues: CASRLEQLEQFF. As DNA, the CDR3 is TGTGCCAGCAGGCTAGAGCAACTCGAGCAGTTCTTC. The chain carries TRBV7-9 and TRBJ2-1; D is unresolved. This CDR3 has 12 residues. Germline V gene data show CDR1 as SEHNR and CDR2 as FQNEAQ (reference sequence). The V and J ends lost 6 bases and 10 bases respectively, with 13 bases between them.

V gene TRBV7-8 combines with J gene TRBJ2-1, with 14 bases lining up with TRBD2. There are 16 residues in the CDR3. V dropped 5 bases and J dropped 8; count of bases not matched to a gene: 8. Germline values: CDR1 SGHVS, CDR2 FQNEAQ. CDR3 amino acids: CASSRLAGGLLDEQFF. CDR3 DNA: TGTGCCAGCAGCCGACTAGCGGGAGGGCTCCTCGATGAGCAGTTCTTC. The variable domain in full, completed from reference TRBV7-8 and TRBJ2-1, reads GAGVSQSPRYKVAKRGQDVALRCDPISGHVSLFWYQQALGQGPEFLTYFQNEAQLDKSGLPSDRFFAERPEGSVSTLKIQRTQQEDSAVYLCASSRLAGGLLDEQFFGPGTRLTVL.

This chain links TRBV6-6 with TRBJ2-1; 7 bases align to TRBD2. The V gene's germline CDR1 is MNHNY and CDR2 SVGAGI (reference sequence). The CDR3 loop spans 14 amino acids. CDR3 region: CASGWAVEVNEQFF. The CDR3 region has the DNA TGTGCTAGCGGGTGGGCGGTAGAAGTTAATGAGCAGTTCTTC.

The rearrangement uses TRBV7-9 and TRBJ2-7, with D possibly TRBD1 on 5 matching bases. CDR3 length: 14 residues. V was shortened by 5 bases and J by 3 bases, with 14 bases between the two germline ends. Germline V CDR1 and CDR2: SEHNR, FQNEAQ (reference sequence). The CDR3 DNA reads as TGTGCCAGCAGCCCCCGACAGCGAGACTACGAGCAGTACTTC. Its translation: CASSPRQRDYEQYF.

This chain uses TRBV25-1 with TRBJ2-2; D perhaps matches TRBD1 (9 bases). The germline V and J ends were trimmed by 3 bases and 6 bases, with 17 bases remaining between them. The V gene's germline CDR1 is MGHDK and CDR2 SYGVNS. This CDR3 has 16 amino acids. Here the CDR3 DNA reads TGTGCCAGCAGTGATAGCGGGACAGGGAGGTCCGGGGAGCTGTTTTTT. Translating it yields CASSDSGTGRSGELFF.

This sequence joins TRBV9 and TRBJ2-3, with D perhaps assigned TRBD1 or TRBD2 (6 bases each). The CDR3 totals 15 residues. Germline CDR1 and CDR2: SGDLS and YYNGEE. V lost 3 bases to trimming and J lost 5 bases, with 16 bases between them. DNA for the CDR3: TGTGCCAGCAGCGACTGGGGGGCCGTAGGAGATACGCAGTATTTT. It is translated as CASSDWGAVGDTQYF. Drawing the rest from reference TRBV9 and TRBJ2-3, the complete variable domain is DSGVTQTPKHLITATGQRVTLRCSPRSGDLSVYWYQQSLDQGLQFLIQYYNGEERAKGNILERFSAQQFPDLHSELNLSSLELGDSALYFCASSDWGAVGDTQYFGPGTRLTVL.

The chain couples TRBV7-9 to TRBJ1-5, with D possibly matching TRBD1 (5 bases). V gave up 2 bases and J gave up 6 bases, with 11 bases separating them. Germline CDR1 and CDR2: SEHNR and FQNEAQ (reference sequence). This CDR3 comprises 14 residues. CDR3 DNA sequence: TGTGCCAGCAGCTTATCGCAGGGAATTCAGCCCCAGCATTTT. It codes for CASSLSQGIQPQHF.

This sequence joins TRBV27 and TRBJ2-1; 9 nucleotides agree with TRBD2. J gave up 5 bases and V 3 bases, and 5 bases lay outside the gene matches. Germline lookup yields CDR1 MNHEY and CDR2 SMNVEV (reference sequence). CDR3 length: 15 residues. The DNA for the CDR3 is TGTGCCAGCAGTTTTAGCGGGAGCTACCACAATGAGCAGTTCTTC. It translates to CASSFSGSYHNEQFF.

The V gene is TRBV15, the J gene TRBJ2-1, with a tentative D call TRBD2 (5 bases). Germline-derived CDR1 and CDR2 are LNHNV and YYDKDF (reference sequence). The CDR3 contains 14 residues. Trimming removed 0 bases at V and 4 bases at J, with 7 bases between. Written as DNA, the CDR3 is TGTGCCACCAGCAGAGATCGGGGATACAATGAGCAGTTCTTC. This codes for CATSRDRGYNEQFF.

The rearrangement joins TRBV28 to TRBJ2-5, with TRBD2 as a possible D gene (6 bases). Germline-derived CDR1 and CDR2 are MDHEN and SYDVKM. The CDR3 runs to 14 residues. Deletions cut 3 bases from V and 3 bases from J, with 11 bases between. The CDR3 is CASSLGGGKETQYF. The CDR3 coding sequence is TGTGCCAGCAGTTTGGGGGGAGGAAAAGAGACCCAGTACTTC.

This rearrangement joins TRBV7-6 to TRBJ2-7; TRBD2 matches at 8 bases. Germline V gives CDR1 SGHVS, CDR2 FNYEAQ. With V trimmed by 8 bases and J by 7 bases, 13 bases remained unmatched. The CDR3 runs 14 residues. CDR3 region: CASSPGLVLPEQYF. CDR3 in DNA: TGTGCCAGCTCCCCGGGACTAGTCCTACCGGAGCAGTACTTC.

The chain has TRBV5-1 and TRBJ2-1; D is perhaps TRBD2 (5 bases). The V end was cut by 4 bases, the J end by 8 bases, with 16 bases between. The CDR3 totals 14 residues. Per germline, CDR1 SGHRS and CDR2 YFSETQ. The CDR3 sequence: CASSPRGRAHEQFF. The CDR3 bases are TGCGCCAGCAGCCCTCGTGGGCGGGCCCATGAGCAGTTCTTC.

CDR3 amino acids: CASSQEPAGGSNEQFF. The CDR3 bases are TGCGCCAGCAGCCAAGAACCAGCGGGAGGCTCCAATGAGCAGTTCTTC. J is TRBJ2-1 and V is TRBV4-3; 9 bases map to TRBD2. Losses at the gene ends were 0 bases for V and 6 bases for J; bases not matched to a gene: 6. CDR1 and CDR2 (germline): LGHNA, YSLEER. The CDR3 spans 16 residues.

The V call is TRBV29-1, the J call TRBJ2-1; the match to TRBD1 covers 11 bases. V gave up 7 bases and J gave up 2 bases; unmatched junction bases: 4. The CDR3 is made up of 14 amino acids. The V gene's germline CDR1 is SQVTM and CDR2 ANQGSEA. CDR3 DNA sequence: TGCAGCGCCAGGGGACAGGGGGCCTACAATGAGCAGTTCTTC. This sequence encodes CSARGQGAYNEQFF.

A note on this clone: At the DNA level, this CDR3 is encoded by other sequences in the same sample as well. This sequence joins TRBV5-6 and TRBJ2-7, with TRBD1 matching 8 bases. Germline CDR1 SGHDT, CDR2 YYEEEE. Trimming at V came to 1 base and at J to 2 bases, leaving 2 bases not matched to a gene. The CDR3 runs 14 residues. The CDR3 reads CASSLLDRAYEQYF. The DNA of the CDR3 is TGTGCCAGCAGCTTGCTGGACAGGGCCTACGAGCAGTACTTC.